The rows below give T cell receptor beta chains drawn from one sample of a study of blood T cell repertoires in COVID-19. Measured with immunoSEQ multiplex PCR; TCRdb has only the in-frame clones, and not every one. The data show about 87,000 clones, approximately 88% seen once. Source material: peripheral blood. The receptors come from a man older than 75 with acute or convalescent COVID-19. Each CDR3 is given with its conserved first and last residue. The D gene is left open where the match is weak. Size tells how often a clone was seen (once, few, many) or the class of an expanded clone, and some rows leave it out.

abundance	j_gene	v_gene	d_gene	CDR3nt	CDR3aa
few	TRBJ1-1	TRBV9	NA	TGTGCCAGCAGCTTCGCAGGGGATGGAGGCACTGAAGCTTTCTTT	CASSFAGDGGTEAFF
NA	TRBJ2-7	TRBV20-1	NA	TGCAGTGGGACAGACATCTACGAGCAGTACTTC	CSGTDIYEQYF
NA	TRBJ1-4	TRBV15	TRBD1	TGTGCCACCGGACAGGGGACTAATGAAAAACTGTTTTTT	CATGQGTNEKLFF
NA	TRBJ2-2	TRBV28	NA	TGTGCCAGCAGTTTAGTTAACGGTGTAGCCGGGGAGCTGTTTTTT	CASSLVNGVAGELFF
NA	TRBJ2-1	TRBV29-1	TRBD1	TGCAGCGACCTGGGACAGGGGGCCTCCTACAATGAGCAGTTCTTC	CSDLGQGASYNEQFF
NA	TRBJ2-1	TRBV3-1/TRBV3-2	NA	TGTGCCAGCGGTCCTTGGGGAGTTGCAGCTGAGCAGTTCTTC	CASGPWGVAAEQFF
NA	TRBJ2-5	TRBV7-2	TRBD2	TGTGCCAGCAGCAATGGACTAGGCGGGGTGGAGACCCAGTACTTC	CASSNGLGGVETQYF
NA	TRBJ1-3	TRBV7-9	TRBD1	TGTGCCAGCAGCCGCGGACAGGGAGGAAACACCATATATTTT	CASSRGQGGNTIYF
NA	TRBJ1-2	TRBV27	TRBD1	TGTGCCATCATACCCGGGACAGGGGGTGATGGCTACACCTTC	CAIIPGTGGDGYTF
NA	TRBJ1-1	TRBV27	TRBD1	TGTGCCAGCAGTCCGACCTTCCGGGACAGGAAGACGAACACTGAAGCTTTCTTT	CASSPTFRDRKTNTEAFF
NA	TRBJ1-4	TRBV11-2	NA	TGTGCCAGCAGCACCCCCAGGGCTGCCGAAAAACTGTTTTTT	CASSTPRAAEKLFF
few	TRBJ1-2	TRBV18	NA	TGTGCCAGCTCACCTGGTGGGGGGGCGAAGAATGGCTACACCTTC	CASSPGGGAKNGYTF
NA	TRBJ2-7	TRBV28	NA	TGTGCCAGCAGGGCTGTACTAGTTCCCCACGAGCAGTACTTC	CASRAVLVPHEQYF
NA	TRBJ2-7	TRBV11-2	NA	TGTGCCAGCAGCTTAGCAGGCCCGAGCTCCTACGAGCAGTACTTC	CASSLAGPSSYEQYF
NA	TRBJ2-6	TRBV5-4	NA	TGTGCCAGCAGCCTGGGACAACTCTCTGGGGCCAACGTCCTGACTTTC	CASSLGQLSGANVLTF
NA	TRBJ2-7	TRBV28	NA	TGTGCCAGCAGTCTCCGGGAGCGACTAGACAAGCGCGAGCAGTACTTC	CASSLRERLDKREQYF
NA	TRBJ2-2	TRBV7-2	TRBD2	TGTGCCAGCAGCCCCTTTCGGGGACTAGGGACCGGGGAGCTGTTTTTT	CASSPFRGLGTGELFF
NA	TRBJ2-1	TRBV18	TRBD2	TGTGCCAGCTCACCAATCGGGACTAGCGGCAATGAGCAGTTCTTC	CASSPIGTSGNEQFF
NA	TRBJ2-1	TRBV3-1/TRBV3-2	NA	TGTGCCAGCAGACACGACAGTGGGAAGGAGCAGTTCTTC	CASRHDSGKEQFF
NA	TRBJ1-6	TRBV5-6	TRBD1	TGTGCCAGCAGCCATAGACAGGGCTCCTATAATTCACCCCTCCACTTT	CASSHRQGSYNSPLHF
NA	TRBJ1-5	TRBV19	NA	TGTGCCAGTAGTATAGAGACAGGCGCCCAGCCCCAGCATTTT	CASSIETGAQPQHF
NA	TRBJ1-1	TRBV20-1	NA	TGCAGTGCCAATCCCCCCCCAGGAGCTTTCTTT	CSANPPPGAFF
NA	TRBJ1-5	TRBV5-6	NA	TGTGCCAGCAGCTCTGCGGGGGGCGTGGGTCAGCCCCAGCATTTT	CASSSAGGVGQPQHF
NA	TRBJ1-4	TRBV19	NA	TGTGCCAGTAGTCAACAGGGATATAATGAAAAACTGTTTTTT	CASSQQGYNEKLFF
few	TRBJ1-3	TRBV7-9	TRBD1	TGTGCCAGCAGTTTGGACAGGGGTGGAAACACCATATATTTT	CASSLDRGGNTIYF
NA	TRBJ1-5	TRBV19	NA	TGTGCCAGTAGTCACAGGGAGAGCAATCAGCCCCAGCATTTT	CASSHRESNQPQHF
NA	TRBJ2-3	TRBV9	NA	TGTGCCAGCAGCGTATCAGCGCTTAGCACAGATACGCAGTATTTT	CASSVSALSTDTQYF
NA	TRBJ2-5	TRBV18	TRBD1	TGTGCCAGCTCACCGACAGGGTGGCAAGAGACCCAGTACTTC	CASSPTGWQETQYF
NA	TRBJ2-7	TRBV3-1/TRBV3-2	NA	TGTGCCAGCAGCCATGGGGCGGGGGCCTCCTACGAGCAGTACTTC	CASSHGAGASYEQYF
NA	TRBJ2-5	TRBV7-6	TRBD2	TGTGCCAGCAGCCGGGGACTAGCGGGAAGAGAGACCCAGTACTTC	CASSRGLAGRETQYF
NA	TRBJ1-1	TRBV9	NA	TGTGCCAGCAGCGTAGCCCCGGAGGGTGAGACTGAAGCTTTCTTT	CASSVAPEGETEAFF
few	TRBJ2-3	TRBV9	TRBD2	TGTGCCAGCAGCGCCTTTAGCGGGCCCACAGATACGCAGTATTTT	CASSAFSGPTDTQYF
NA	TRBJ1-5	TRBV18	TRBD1	TGTGCCAGCTCAGCGCCGGGACAGGGGGCCGGTCAGCCCCAGCATTTT	CASSAPGQGAGQPQHF
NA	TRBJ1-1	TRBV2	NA	TGTGCCAGCAGTGATAGGACAGTTTTGAACACTGAAGCTTTCTTT	CASSDRTVLNTEAFF
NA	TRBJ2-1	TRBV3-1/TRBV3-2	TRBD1	TGTGCCAGCAGCCGGACAGGGGATACCGGGGCATACAATGAGCAGTTCTTC	CASSRTGDTGAYNEQFF
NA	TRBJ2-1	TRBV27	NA	TGTGCCAGCGGGAGGAATTCCTACAATGAGCAGTTCTTC	CASGRNSYNEQFF
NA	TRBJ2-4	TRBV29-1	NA	TGCAGCGTTGTTCGGGGGGCTGAAAACATTCAGTACTTC	CSVVRGAENIQYF
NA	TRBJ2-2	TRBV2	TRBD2	TGTGCCAGCATCTCGGGAGCGGGAGGGCGAACCGGGGAGCTGTTTTTT	CASISGAGGRTGELFF
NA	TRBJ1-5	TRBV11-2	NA	TGTGCCAGCAGCCGGTCCTACCCCAATCAGCCCCAGCATTTT	CASSRSYPNQPQHF
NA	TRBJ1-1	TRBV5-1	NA	TGCGCCAGTTCCGGACAAACGAACACTGAAGCTTTCTTT	CASSGQTNTEAFF
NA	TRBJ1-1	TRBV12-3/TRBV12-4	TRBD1	TGTGCCAGCAGAACAGGGGGGGACACTGAAGCTTTCTTT	CASRTGGDTEAFF
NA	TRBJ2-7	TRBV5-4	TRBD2	TGTGCCAGCAGCTTTGGACTAGCGGGAGCCGAAAACGAGCAGTACTTC	CASSFGLAGAENEQYF
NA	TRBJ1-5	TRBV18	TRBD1	TGTGCCAGCTCACCGGCAGGGGGCTATGGTCAGCCCCAGCATTTT	CASSPAGGYGQPQHF
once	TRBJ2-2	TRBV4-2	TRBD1	TGTGCCAGCAGCCAAGGAACAGGGGGCGCCGGGGAGCTGTTTTTT	CASSQGTGGAGELFF
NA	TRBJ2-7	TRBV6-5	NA	TGTGCCAGCAGTTACTCGTGGGGCAATCCCTACGAGCAGTACTTC	CASSYSWGNPYEQYF
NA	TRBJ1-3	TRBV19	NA	TGTGCCAGTGACATAGGGGTTGCTGGAAACACCATATATTTT	CASDIGVAGNTIYF
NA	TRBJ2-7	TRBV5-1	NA	TGCGCCAGCAGCTTCGGAGGAAGCTCCTACGAGCAGTACTTC	CASSFGGSSYEQYF
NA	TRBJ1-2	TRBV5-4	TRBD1	TGTGCCAGCAGCTTGGGAGGTTTACAGGGGCGGGACTATGGCTACACCTTC	CASSLGGLQGRDYGYTF
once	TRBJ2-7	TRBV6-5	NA	TGTGCCAGCAGTTTTGGAGGGTCCGAGCAGTACTTC	CASSFGGSEQYF
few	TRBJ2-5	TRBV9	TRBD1	TGTGCCAGCAGCAAGACAGGGGCCGCAGAGACCCAGTACTTC	CASSKTGAAETQYF
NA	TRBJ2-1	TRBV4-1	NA	TGCGCCAGCAGCCAACCTAACCAGGGAACCGGCTTCTTAGGACCGTTCTTC	CASSQPNQGTGFLGPFF
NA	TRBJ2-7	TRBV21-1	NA	TGTGCCAGCAGGTCGGGGGATGACGGATACGAGCAGTACTTC	CASRSGDDGYEQYF
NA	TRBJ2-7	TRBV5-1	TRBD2	TGCGCCAGCAGCTTGGGGACTAGCGGGGGTTACGAGCAGTACTTC	CASSLGTSGGYEQYF
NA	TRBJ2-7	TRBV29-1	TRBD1	TGCAGCGTTGCCCTTCGGACAGGGGACTACGAGCAGTACTTC	CSVALRTGDYEQYF
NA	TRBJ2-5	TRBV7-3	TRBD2	TGTGCCAGCAGCTCCGCCGGGGGGGAGACCCAGTACTTC	CASSSAGGETQYF
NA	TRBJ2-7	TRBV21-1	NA	TGTGCCAGCAGCAAAATTTACTACGAGCAGTACTTC	CASSKIYYEQYF
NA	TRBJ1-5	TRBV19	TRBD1	TGTGCCAGTAGTATCGGGACAGTTAGCAATCAGCCCCAGCATTTT	CASSIGTVSNQPQHF
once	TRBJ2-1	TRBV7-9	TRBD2	TGTGCCAGCAGCTTAGACGGGAGGGTGGTCAATGAGCAGTTCTTC	CASSLDGRVVNEQFF
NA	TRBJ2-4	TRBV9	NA	TGTGCCAGCATGGGCAGAACAATAATAGCCAAAAACATTCAGTACTTC	CASMGRTIIAKNIQYF